Presented here are 27 T cell receptor beta chains from one specimen sequenced in a study of CD8+CD57+ T cells in acquired aplastic anemia. Genomic DNA templated the TCR beta VDJ and CDR3 profiling. One entry per CDR3 protein, called by TCRdb with MiXCR from the reads. The sample records under 350,000 distinct CDR3 sequences, around three fifths being singletons. Patients chosen for sequencing had shown CD8+CD57+ cell expansion by flow cytometry. The sample was sorted CD4+, CD8+, or CD8+CD57+ T cells (not recorded which) from PBMCs. The receptors stem from a human donor with aplastic anemia.

The V and J genes are TRBV20-1 and TRBJ2-7; 9 nucleotides match TRBD1. The CDR3 totals 15 residues. V gave up 5 bases and J gave up 6 bases; unmatched junction bases: 14. Germline CDR1 reads DFQATT; CDR2 reads SNEGSKA (reference sequence). This CDR3 is CSAPNPQGAVVEQYF. In nucleotides, the CDR3 is TGCAGTGCTCCGAACCCACAGGGGGCTGTGGTCGAGCAGTACTTC.

In its sample, this clonotype was seen once. CDR3: CSVEGLGTGTYEQYF. CDR3 DNA sequence: TGCAGCGTTGAAGGGTTAGGGACGGGGACCTACGAGCAGTACTTC. J is TRBJ2-7 and V is TRBV29-1; D tentatively fits TRBD1 or TRBD2 (5 bases each). There are 15 residues in the CDR3. The ends were cut back, 1 base at V and 2 bases at J, with 15 bases in the middle. CDR1 and CDR2 (germline): SQVTM, ANQGSEA.

In this sample, this clonotype turned up many times. The chain combines TRBV9 with TRBJ2-7; D is unresolved. The CDR3 length is 16 residues. The germline V gene has CDR1 SGDLS and CDR2 YYNGEE. Trimming stripped 0 bases from V and 0 bases from J, with 13 bases between. The CDR3 DNA is TGTGCCAGCAGCGTAGAGGGCTCCCAAAGCTCCTACGAGCAGTACTTC. Protein sequence: CASSVEGSQSSYEQYF.

A remark on this clonotype: An end of the junction does not agree with germline; a read error may underlie this. The chain links TRBV20-1 to TRBJ2-7; D gene unclear. Per the germline V gene, CDR1 is DFQATT and CDR2 is SNEGSKA (reference sequence). The CDR3 totals 13 residues. CDR3 sequence (DNA): TGCAGTGCTAGAGAGGCAAGGGTGAGCTCTTTCCCCTTC. It encodes CSAREARVSSFPF.

Worth noting for this clonotype: The junction shows a germline mismatch at one end, possibly a read error. The chain combines TRBV10-3 with TRBJ2-7; TRBD2 matches 12 bases. The CDR3 totals 14 residues. Germline V gene sequence: CDR1 ENHRY, CDR2 SYGVKD. The CDR3: CAISGLAGAYEQYF. The CDR3 DNA sequence: TGTGCCATCAGTGGACTAGCGGGGGCCTACGAACAGTACTTC.

This chain connects TRBV25-1 to TRBJ2-1; the match to TRBD2 covers 11 bases. The CDR3 runs 20 residues. Germline-derived CDR1 and CDR2 are MGHDK and SYGVNS. The J segment lost 0 bases and the V segment lost 4 bases, leaving 14 bases of the junction unmatched. The CDR3 bases are TGTGCCAGCAGTGCGCCTAGCGGGGGGCGCTACCCCAGCTCCTACAATGAGCAGTTCTTC. Its translation: CASSAPSGGRYPSSYNEQFF.

This rearrangement joins TRBV10-3 to TRBJ2-7, with D maybe TRBD1 (6 bases). The ends were cut back, 0 bases at V and 5 bases at J, with 11 bases in the middle. The CDR3 has 14 residues. Germline lookup yields CDR1 ENHRY and CDR2 SYGVKD. Here the CDR3 reads CAISESGQGNEQYF. The DNA of the CDR3 is TGTGCCATCAGTGAGTCGGGCCAGGGGAACGAGCAGTACTTC.

The chain recombines TRBV7-2 with TRBJ2-5, with 9 bases fitting TRBD2. This CDR3 is built from 16 residues. V gave up 2 bases and J gave up 3 bases; unmatched junction bases: 7. Germline V gives CDR1 SGHTA, CDR2 FQGNSA. CDR3 nucleotides: TGTGCCAGCAGCTTATTTGCTAGCGGGGCCGAAGAGACCCAGTACTTC. Protein product: CASSLFASGAEETQYF.

The V gene is TRBV7-9, the J gene TRBJ2-7, with a tentative D call TRBD2 (5 bases). Germline CDR1 and CDR2: SEHNR and FQNEAQ (reference sequence). The CDR3 runs 11 residues. Trimming stripped 10 bases from V and 4 bases from J, with 11 bases between. As DNA, the CDR3 is TGTGCCACGCTGCGCGGGTACGAGCAGTACTTC. Its translation: CATLRGYEQYF.

This sequence joins TRBV20-1 and TRBJ2-7; D tentatively reads TRBD1 or TRBD2 (6 bases each). CDR1 and CDR2 (germline): DFQATT, SNEGSKA (reference sequence). The CDR3 extends over 13 amino acids. The chain's CDR3 is CSLNGGPGVEQYF. In nucleotides, the CDR3 is TGCAGCCTCAACGGGGGCCCGGGGGTCGAGCAGTACTTC.

J is TRBJ2-1 and V is TRBV7-8, with 8 nucleotides matching TRBD1. This CDR3 contains 15 residues. V gave up 3 bases and J gave up 4 bases; unmatched junction bases: 5. CDR1 is SGHVS and CDR2 is FQNEAQ in the germline V gene. The CDR3 reads CASSLRGTGYNEQFF. The CDR3 coding sequence is TGTGCCAGCAGCTTGAGAGGGACAGGATACAATGAGCAGTTCTTC. Based on the CDR3 plus reference TRBV7-8 and TRBJ2-1, the full variable domain is GAGVSQSPRYKVAKRGQDVALRCDPISGHVSLFWYQQALGQGPEFLTYFQNEAQLDKSGLPSDRFFAERPEGSVSTLKIQRTQQEDSAVYLCASSLRGTGYNEQFFGPGTRLTVL.

The chain employs TRBV2 and TRBJ2-7; TRBD1 matches 7 bases. CDR3 size: 12 residues. V gave up 8 bases and J gave up 3 bases; unmatched junction bases: 4. CDR1 SNHLY and CDR2 FYNNEI come from the germline V gene. The CDR3 loop is CASSDRVYEQYF. The CDR3, as DNA: TGTGCCAGCTCTGACAGGGTCTACGAGCAGTACTTC.

The rearrangement uses TRBV29-1 and TRBJ1-1; possibly TRBD1 for D (6 bases). V was trimmed by 5 bases and J by 1 base, leaving 11 bases between them. Germline V CDR1 and CDR2: SQVTM, ANQGSEA. The CDR3 covers 13 residues. The CDR3 DNA is TGCAGCGTTAGGGGGGTAGGGAACACTGAAGCTTTCTTT. It yields the protein CSVRGVGNTEAFF.

This clonotype was recorded at least ten times. The rearrangement uses TRBV28 and TRBJ2-7; weak D call: TRBD1 (6 bases). The CDR3 extends over 14 amino acids. The V gene lost 8 bases and the J gene lost 1 base, with 15 bases spanning the gap. The germline V gene encodes CDR1 MDHEN and CDR2 SYDVKM. For the CDR3, the DNA is TGTGCCAGCCACGCCCTTCAGGGGTCCTACGAGCAGTACTTC. Its translation: CASHALQGSYEQYF.

The chain combines TRBV2 with TRBJ2-2, with a weak D call TRBD2 (6 bases). Looked up from germline, CDR1 is SNHLY and CDR2 is FYNNEI. The CDR3 covers 13 residues. V was shortened by 6 bases and J by 10 bases, with 15 bases between the two germline ends. The CDR3 is CASSHNWGEELFF. In DNA, the CDR3 is TGTGCCAGCAGCCACAATTGGGGGGAGGAGCTGTTTTTT.

This clonotype was seen at least ten times. The V and J genes are TRBV7-9 and TRBJ2-5; TRBD2 might be the D (6 bases). Between the trimmed V and J ends, which lost 1 base and 2 bases, there was a span of 11 bases. Germline CDR1 is SEHNR and CDR2 is FQNEAQ (reference sequence). CDR3 size: 15 residues. CDR3 sequence reads: CASSLGGAGQETQYF. CDR3 coding DNA: TGTGCCAGCAGCTTAGGAGGGGCGGGACAAGAGACCCAGTACTTC.

This clonotype was detected once. The V gene is TRBV12-5, the J gene TRBJ2-5; D unresolved. Looked up from germline, CDR1 is LGHNT and CDR2 is FRNRAP. This CDR3 is 14 amino acids long. Trimming left V 0 bases short and J 0 bases short, with 5 bases between. The CDR3 here is CASGLVGYQETQYF. In DNA form, the CDR3 reads TGTGCTAGTGGTTTGGTAGGCTACCAAGAGACCCAGTACTTC.

The rearrangement joins TRBV9 to TRBJ1-3; possibly TRBD1 for D (5 bases). V lost 0 bases and J 0 bases, leaving 10 bases between the germline ends. CDR3 length equals 16 residues. The germline CDR1 and CDR2 sequences are SGDLS and YYNGEE. CDR3 bases: TGTGCCAGCAGCGTAGCTGGGGGGAACTCTGGAAACACCATATATTTT. It codes for CASSVAGGNSGNTIYF. Variable domain in full (rest from reference TRBV9 and TRBJ1-3): DSGVTQTPKHLITATGQRVTLRCSPRSGDLSVYWYQQSLDQGLQFLIQYYNGEERAKGNILERFSAQQFPDLHSELNLSSLELGDSALYFCASSVAGGNSGNTIYFGEGSWLTVV.

The chain uses TRBV7-9 and TRBJ2-7; D is possibly TRBD1 or TRBD2 (5 bases each). V lost 6 bases to trimming and J lost 4 bases, with 13 bases between them. The CDR3 has 13 amino acids. Looked up from germline, CDR1 is SEHNR and CDR2 is FQNEAQ (reference sequence). This CDR3 reads CASRGTGTYEQYF. The DNA for the CDR3 is TGTGCCAGCAGAGGGACGGGAACTTACGAGCAGTACTTC.

In this sample, this clonotype turned up many times. This rearrangement joins TRBV5-5 to TRBJ2-5; TRBD1 matches 9 bases. V was clipped by 4 bases and J by 2 bases; unmatched bases: 9. The CDR3 consists of 16 residues. From germline, CDR1 is SGHKS and CDR2 YYEKEE (reference sequence). The CDR3 protein is CASSPLHGQGQETQYF. The CDR3 coding sequence is TGTGCCAGCAGCCCGCTGCACGGACAGGGGCAAGAGACCCAGTACTTC.

J is TRBJ1-5 and V is TRBV7-9; TRBD1 agrees at 8 bases. Germline V gives CDR1 SEHNR, CDR2 FQNEAQ (reference sequence). This CDR3 region has 17 residues. Trimming removed 3 bases from V and 6 bases from J; junction bases left unmatched: 13. CDR3 sequence reads: CASSLMVLSGGTQPQHF. The CDR3 DNA is TGTGCCAGCAGCTTGATGGTTTTGTCAGGGGGCACTCAGCCCCAGCATTTT. The full variable domain, completed using reference TRBV7-9 and TRBJ1-5, is DTGVSQNPRHKITKRGQNVTFRCDPISEHNRLYWYRQTLGQGPEFLTYFQNEAQLEKSRLLSDRFSAERPKGSFSTLEIQRTEQGDSAMYLCASSLMVLSGGTQPQHFGDGTRLSIL.

This clonotype was counted once. V gene TRBV7-9 combines with J gene TRBJ2-7; TRBD2 agrees at 8 bases. The germline CDR1 and CDR2 sequences are SEHNR and FQNEAQ (reference sequence). This CDR3 comprises 16 residues. J was trimmed by 4 bases and V by 0 bases; bases with no gene match: 8. The CDR3 loop reads CASSLASGGEGYEQYF. CDR3 in DNA: TGTGCCAGCAGCTTAGCGAGCGGGGGCGAGGGTTACGAGCAGTACTTC.

This clonotype was found many times. V gene TRBV12-5 combines with J gene TRBJ2-7; D might be TRBD2 (6 bases). CDR1 is LGHNT and CDR2 is FRNRAP in the germline V gene. The CDR3 sequence is 15 residues long. V was clipped by 7 bases and J by 3 bases, with 19 bases between them. The CDR3 spells CASDLRGGNFYEQYF. The DNA for the CDR3 is TGTGCTAGTGACCTGCGGGGAGGTAACTTCTACGAGCAGTACTTC.

This clonotype was detected many times. V usage is TRBV14 and J usage is TRBJ2-5, with 8 bases lining up with TRBD1. The CDR3 runs to 16 residues. Germline V lookup: CDR1 SGHDN, CDR2 FVKESK. The trim removed 4 bases at V and 4 bases at J, leaving 11 bases unmatched. Here the CDR3 reads CASSPRTGSLGETQYF. The CDR3 nucleotides read TGTGCCAGCAGCCCTCGGACAGGGAGCCTGGGAGAGACCCAGTACTTC.

The chain uses TRBV4-1 and TRBJ1-1; perhaps TRBD1 as D (5 bases). V lost 5 bases and J lost 1, with 14 bases in between. This CDR3 is 15 amino acids long. Germline-derived CDR1 and CDR2 are MGHRA and YSYEKL. The CDR3 DNA reads TGCGCCAGCAGCGGTCCGGGACCCAAGAACACTGAAGCTTTCTTT. Translation gives CASSGPGPKNTEAFF.

This clonotype was seen repeatedly, ten times or more. The chain uses TRBV6-6 and TRBJ2-7; a weak D match, TRBD1 (6 bases). Germline-derived CDR1 and CDR2 are MNHNY and SVGAGI (reference sequence). Trimming removed 6 bases at V and 3 bases at J, with 15 bases between. CDR3 length: 14 amino acids. The CDR3 DNA is TGTGCCAGCAGCCCCTCCGGGGACAACTACGAGCAGTACTTC. Translated: CASSPSGDNYEQYF.

This clonotype was detected a few times. The CDR3 nucleotides are TGTGCCAGCAGCTTCGGGACTAGCGGGGGCACAGATACGCAGTATTTT. Its translation: CASSFGTSGGTDTQYF. The rearrangement links TRBV7-3 to TRBJ2-3, with 13 nucleotides matching TRBD2. Germline values: CDR1 SGHTA, CDR2 FQGTGA. The CDR3 extends over 16 amino acids. V lost 3 bases to trimming and J lost 1 base; unmatched junction nucleotides: 1.